This T cell receptor (beta chain) was sequenced for a study of T-cell reconstitution after alpha-beta-depleted transplantation in children. For TCRbeta, the library was prepared with unique molecular identifiers. TCRdb re-derived calls from the PCR reads in MiXCR, one entry per CDR3 protein. This table holds about 400,000 distinct CDR3 sequences, around 21% found once. V dropped 3 bases and J dropped 0 bases, with 9 bases sitting between them. Germline V gene data show CDR1 as MNHNS and CDR2 as SASEGT. The CDR3 loop spans 14 amino acids. A few counts support this clonotype. This sequence originates from a human donor who donated a stem cell graft to a child with acute myeloid leukemia. Sequenced here: PBMCs from the stem cell graft donor, sampled from the stem cell graft. This chain connects TRBV6-1 to TRBJ2-7, with D perhaps matching TRBD1 (6 bases). CDR3 amino acids: CASSESTGSYEQYF. CDR3 nucleotides: TGTGCCAGCAGTGAGTCGACAGGCTCCTACGAGCAGTACTTC.